Following are 2 T cell receptor beta chains from one sample sequenced in a study of long-term antiretroviral therapy in people with HIV. Researchers ran immunoSEQ v3.0 at survey level. Some clones are missing from TCRdb's copy, which holds only in-frame ones; the method was immunoSEQ multiplex PCR. This table holds tens of thousands of clones, about 95% found once. The sample here was unsorted PBMCs, taken 3.7 years after starting antiretroviral therapy. These receptors originate from a woman aged 45-65 years with HIV.

The gene calls are TRBV19 and TRBJ1-2; D unresolved. Deletions cut 1 base from V and 4 bases from J, with 7 bases between. The CDR3 consists of 13 residues. Germline V lookup: CDR1 LNHDA, CDR2 SQIVND (reference sequence). The CDR3 DNA follows: TGTGCCAGTAGTATAGGGCGGTTCTATGGCTACACCTTC. Translation: CASSIGRFYGYTF.

V and J are TRBV30 and TRBJ1-2; D unresolved. The V and J ends lost 0 bases and 4 bases respectively, with 15 bases between them. This CDR3 region has 15 residues. The germline V gene encodes CDR1 GTSNPN and CDR2 SVGIG (reference sequence). CDR3 residues: CAWSVRAVLGYGYTF. Here the CDR3 DNA reads TGTGCCTGGAGTGTACGGGCGGTTCTAGGCTATGGCTACACCTTC.